This T cell receptor beta chain was profiled in a study of cytomegalovirus exposure and HLA in healthy donors. General study points: The majority of TCR sequences were rare, yet some public TCRs appeared in many donors.

Note on this clone: Its antigen is undetermined.

Repertoires were generated with immunoSEQ multiplex PCR, while TCRdb's copy carries only in-frame clones and drops some. The sample records around 400,000 clones, 86% being singletons. CDR1 is LNHNV, CDR2 YYDKDF, per germline (reference sequence). Trimming took off 4 bases at V and 4 bases at J, with 33 bases between the two ends. The CDR3 has 21 amino acids. The sequencing input was PBMCs. The origin of this receptor is a woman aged 18-35 years in good health and CMV-seronegative. The chain uses TRBV15 and TRBJ2-3, with D perhaps matching TRBD1 (5 bases). The CDR3 nucleotides read TGTGCCACCAGCAACCCCAAGTCCCACACAGGAATACCGTTAGGGTCAGATACGCAGTATTTT. Translating it yields CATSNPKSHTGIPLGSDTQYF.